Shown below are 32 T cell receptor beta chains from a single sample sequenced in a study of PD-1 blockade in classical Hodgkin lymphoma. Relapses following autologous stem cell transplantation were seen in all patients, with brentuximab vedotin exposure varying. TCRdb's copy holds only in-frame clones and misses some; the assay was immunoSEQ multiplex PCR. The table lists around 40,000 clones, around four fifths of them singletons, with over 10% in the top ten. This sample comprised peripheral blood mononuclear cells (PBMCs), obtained at baseline. Every receptor here comes from a human donor with classical Hodgkin lymphoma.

The chain combines TRBV10-1 with TRBJ2-1; TRBD1 agrees at 7 bases. The CDR3 spans 16 residues. The trim removed 5 bases at V and 0 bases at J, leaving 7 bases unmatched. CDR1 is WNHNN and CDR2 is SYGVQD in the germline V gene (reference sequence). This chain's CDR3 is CASSPHRGRSYNEQFF. CDR3 in DNA: TGCGCCAGCAGTCCCCACAGGGGCCGCTCCTACAATGAGCAGTTCTTC.

This chain uses TRBV9 with TRBJ2-3, with D possibly TRBD1 on 5 matching bases. V shed 3 bases and J shed 6 bases, with 11 bases lying between them. In germline, CDR1 is SGDLS, CDR2 YYNGEE. The CDR3 extends over 13 amino acids. CDR3 nucleotide sequence: TGTGCCAGCAGCGGCCAATGGGGCGATACGCAGTATTTT. It specifies CASSGQWGDTQYF.

The J gene is TRBJ2-7, the V gene TRBV6-5; D may be TRBD1 or TRBD2 (5 bases each). Germline V lookup: CDR1 MNHEY, CDR2 SVGAGI. V lost 4 bases to trimming and J lost 2 bases, with 15 bases between them. CDR3 length equals 15 residues. The CDR3 sequence: CASSSGTGRTYEQYF. CDR3 DNA: TGTGCCAGCAGTTCCGGGACCGGGCGGACCTACGAGCAGTACTTC.

The chain joins TRBV27 to TRBJ1-1; unclear D gene. The CDR3 runs 13 residues. V gave up 2 bases and J gave up 4 bases, with 8 bases separating them. The germline V gene encodes CDR1 MNHEY and CDR2 SMNVEV (reference sequence). The CDR3 coding sequence is TGTGCCAGCAGTTTAAACAGTGGCACTGAAGCTTTCTTT. Encoded protein: CASSLNSGTEAFF.

The V call is TRBV19, the J call TRBJ1-5; 8 bases match TRBD1. This CDR3 is built from 18 residues. The V gene's germline CDR1 is LNHDA and CDR2 SQIVND (reference sequence). V was clipped by 4 bases and J by 2 bases; unmatched bases: 13. As DNA, the CDR3 is TGTGCCAGTAGTACTACGGACAGGGCGATAGTTCGCAATCAGCCCCAGCATTTT. Amino acids: CASSTTDRAIVRNQPQHF.

This clone appeared once. V is TRBV4-3 and J is TRBJ1-3; D is ambiguous. The CDR3 extends over 19 amino acids. The V gene lost 0 bases and the J gene lost 0 bases, with 18 bases spanning the gap. Germline CDR1 and CDR2: LGHNA and YSLEER. CDR3 residues: CASSQESIGPVPSGNTIYF. The DNA for the CDR3 is TGCGCCAGCAGCCAAGAGTCAATAGGACCTGTTCCCTCTGGAAACACCATATATTTT.

This chain joins TRBV19 and TRBJ1-5; D unresolved. CDR3 length: 14 amino acids. In germline, CDR1 is LNHDA, CDR2 SQIVND (reference sequence). Trimming left V 0 bases short and J 0 bases short, with 3 bases between. CDR3 region: CASSIDGSNQPQHF. CDR3 bases: TGTGCCAGTAGTATAGATGGTAGCAATCAGCCCCAGCATTTT. The full variable domain, completed using reference TRBV19 and TRBJ1-5, is DGGITQSPKYLFRKEGQNVTLSCEQNLNHDAMYWYRQDPGQGLRLIYYSQIVNDFQKGDIAEGYSVSREKKESFPLTVTSAQKNPTAFYLCASSIDGSNQPQHFGDGTRLSIL.

The genes are TRBV6-5 and TRBJ1-1; D call uncertain. The CDR3 is 11 residues long. The germline V and J ends were trimmed by 2 bases and 8 bases, with 6 bases remaining between them. CDR1 MNHEY and CDR2 SVGAGI come from the germline V gene. The CDR3 protein is CASSYRQEAFF. The DNA for the CDR3 is TGTGCCAGCAGTTACCGTCAGGAAGCTTTCTTT.

The chain recombines TRBV7-2 with TRBJ1-6; D remains unclear. This CDR3 region has 14 residues. In germline, CDR1 is SGHTA, CDR2 FQGNSA. V shed 4 bases and J shed 1 base, with 5 bases lying between them. The CDR3 coding sequence is TGTGCCAGCAGCTCGGGATCCTATAATTCACCCCTCCACTTT. Translation: CASSSGSYNSPLHF. Full variable domain (remainder filled in from reference TRBV7-2 and TRBJ1-6): GAGVSQSPSNKVTEKGKDVELRCDPISGHTALYWYRQSLGQGLEFLIYFQGNSAPDKSGLPSDRFSAERTGGSVSTLTIQRTQQEDSAVYLCASSSGSYNSPLHFGNGTRLTVT.

The DNA of the CDR3 is TGTGCCAGCAGTGAGGTCAGGGGGAACAATCAGCCCCAGCATTTT. It translates to CASSEVRGNNQPQHF. The chain joins TRBV6-1 to TRBJ1-5; 7 bases agree with TRBD1. The ends lost 3 bases at V and 3 bases at J; junction bases unmatched: 5. Germline lookup yields CDR1 MNHNS and CDR2 SASEGT. This CDR3 spans 15 amino acids.

The genes are TRBV7-2 and TRBJ2-5, with D possibly matching TRBD2 (6 bases). CDR3 size: 14 residues. CDR1 and CDR2 (germline): SGHTA, FQGNSA. The V end lost 4 bases, the J end lost 1 base, and 10 bases lay between the germline ends. This CDR3 is CASSSPGLQETQYF. The CDR3 DNA reads TGTGCCAGCAGCTCCCCGGGACTCCAAGAGACCCAGTACTTC.

V usage is TRBV11-1 and J usage is TRBJ2-7; perhaps D is TRBD1 or TRBD2 (5 bases each). The germline V and J ends were trimmed by 4 bases and 7 bases, with 11 bases remaining between them. This CDR3 spans 12 amino acids. The V gene's germline CDR1 is SGHAT and CDR2 FQDESV (reference sequence). As DNA, the CDR3 is TGTGCCAGCAGCTCCCAGGGAGAAGAGCAGTACTTC. As protein: CASSSQGEEQYF.

This chain uses TRBV28 with TRBJ2-1, with 9 bases lining up with TRBD2. CDR1 is MDHEN and CDR2 is SYDVKM in the germline V gene. This CDR3 has 18 amino acids. Unmatched junction bases numbered 12, after V lost 5 bases and J lost 1 base. Here the CDR3 DNA reads TGTGCCAGCAGTAGAGGCGGGGGGGCCGAAGCGTCCTACAATGAGCAGTTCTTC. Its protein product is CASSRGGGAEASYNEQFF. The full variable domain, rest sourced from reference TRBV28 and TRBJ2-1, is DVKVTQSSRYLVKRTGEKVFLECVQDMDHENMFWYRQDPGLGLRLIYFSYDVKMKEKGDIPEGYSVSREKKERFSLILESASTNQTSMYLCASSRGGGAEASYNEQFFGPGTRLTVL.

CDR3 loop: CASSSPGTGGVGYTF. The CDR3 coding sequence is TGCGCCAGCAGCTCCCCCGGGACTGGGGGAGTTGGCTACACCTTC. V and J are TRBV5-1 and TRBJ1-2, with D possibly matching TRBD1 (5 bases). V was cut by 3 bases and J by 7 bases, with 19 bases left in between. This CDR3 contains 15 residues. Germline-derived CDR1 and CDR2 are SGHRS and YFSETQ.

V usage is TRBV6-5 and J usage is TRBJ1-6; D is perhaps TRBD1 (5 bases). The germline V and J ends were trimmed by 4 bases and 12 bases, with 13 bases remaining between them. From germline, CDR1 is MNHEY and CDR2 SVGAGI. CDR3 size: 13 residues. CDR3 region: CASSSTGQEPLHF. CDR3 bases: TGTGCCAGCAGTTCAACCGGACAAGAACCCCTCCACTTT.

The chain is built from TRBV6-1 and TRBJ1-3; 8 nucleotides align to TRBD1. Germline CDR1 and CDR2: MNHNS and SASEGT. The CDR3 extends over 17 amino acids. The trim removed 8 bases at V and 4 bases at J, leaving 16 bases unmatched. The DNA for the CDR3 is TGTGCCAGCGGTGGTGGCAGGGGGCTTTCATCCGGAAACACCATATATTTT. This encodes CASGGGRGLSSGNTIYF.

V gene TRBV6-6 combines with J gene TRBJ1-2; D ambiguous. Looked up from germline, CDR1 is MNHNY and CDR2 is SVGAGI (reference sequence). CDR3 length: 14 amino acids. V dropped 0 bases and J dropped 1 base, with 6 bases sitting between them. CDR3 nucleotide sequence: TGTGCCAGCAGTTACTCGAGTGGTAACTATGGCTACACCTTC. Translation gives CASSYSSGNYGYTF.

This chain uses TRBV4-2 with TRBJ2-2, with 10 bases matching TRBD1. V trimming: 4 bases; J trimming: 5 bases; junction bases outside the gene matches: 4. This CDR3 is built from 15 residues. Germline-derived CDR1 and CDR2 are LGHNA and YNFKEQ. The CDR3 here is CASSRGQGGTGELFF. The CDR3, as DNA: TGTGCCAGCAGCCGAGGACAGGGGGGTACCGGGGAGCTGTTTTTT.

This chain connects TRBV7-9 to TRBJ2-5; D gene uncertain. V lost 2 bases and J lost 4, with 14 bases in between. The CDR3 loop spans 15 amino acids. CDR1 is SEHNR and CDR2 is FQNEAQ in the germline V gene (reference sequence). The CDR3 DNA is TGTGCCAGCAGCTTACTTCTCACCTTCGGAGAGACCCAGTACTTC. It specifies CASSLLLTFGETQYF.

The chain is built from TRBV29-1 and TRBJ2-2; 11 bases agree with TRBD1. Losses at the gene ends were 5 bases for V and 7 bases for J; bases not matched to a gene: 6. CDR1 is SQVTM and CDR2 is ANQGSEA in the germline V gene. The CDR3 is 14 amino acids. This chain's CDR3 is CSVSDRGQDGELFF. The CDR3 DNA follows: TGCAGCGTTTCGGACAGGGGGCAGGACGGGGAGCTGTTTTTT.

This clone was recorded once. The genes are TRBV5-6 and TRBJ1-1; D is unresolved. V lost 1 base and J lost 3, with 1 base in between. The CDR3 has 11 residues. The germline V gene encodes CDR1 SGHDT and CDR2 YYEEEE. In DNA form, the CDR3 reads TGTGCCAGCAGCTTGTACACTGAAGCTTTCTTT. Protein sequence: CASSLYTEAFF.

CDR3 sequence: CASSIAGGFDTQYF. For the CDR3, the DNA is TGTGCCAGCAGTATAGCGGGGGGGTTTGATACGCAGTATTTT. The chain joins TRBV6-1 to TRBJ2-3; 11 bases match TRBD2. The CDR3 sequence is 14 residues long. Per germline, CDR1 MNHNS and CDR2 SASEGT. Germline trimming cut 5 bases from V and 6 bases from J; bases unmatched to any gene: 4.

The chain employs TRBV6-6 and TRBJ2-1; D not resolved. Trimming took off 0 bases at V and 6 bases at J, with 15 bases between the two ends. There are 16 residues in the CDR3. Per germline, CDR1 MNHNY and CDR2 SVGAGI (reference sequence). The CDR3 here is CASSYSLEVVGNEQFF. The CDR3, as DNA: TGTGCCAGCAGTTACTCCTTGGAAGTGGTGGGCAATGAGCAGTTCTTC.

J is TRBJ1-1 and V is TRBV15; D gene ambiguous. V was cut by 0 bases and J by 3 bases, with 8 bases left in between. The CDR3 has 14 amino acids. CDR1 and CDR2 (germline): LNHNV, YYDKDF (reference sequence). The CDR3 DNA reads TGTGCCACCAGCAGAGAGGGTTATTACACTGAAGCTTTCTTT. Translating it yields CATSREGYYTEAFF.

This clone came up once. The J gene is TRBJ2-3, the V gene TRBV6-5; 13 nucleotides line up with TRBD2. The V gene's germline CDR1 is MNHEY and CDR2 SVGAGI. CDR3 length: 15 residues. Losses at the gene ends were 5 bases for V and 2 bases for J; bases not matched to a gene: 1. The CDR3 sequence is CASSGTSGVTDTQYF. CDR3 bases: TGTGCCAGCAGTGGGACTAGCGGGGTCACAGATACGCAGTATTTT.

The V and J genes are TRBV29-1 and TRBJ1-1; D is unresolved. V lost 5 bases to trimming and J lost 8 bases, with 9 bases between them. This CDR3 has 10 residues. Per the germline V gene, CDR1 is SQVTM and CDR2 is ANQGSEA. CDR3 DNA: TGCAGCGTTAAGGTGGGGGAAGCTTTCTTT. It specifies CSVKVGEAFF.

The genes are TRBV5-6 and TRBJ2-3; D is perhaps TRBD2 (6 bases). CDR3 length: 14 residues. The V gene lost 7 bases and the J gene lost 2 bases, with 14 bases spanning the gap. The germline V gene has CDR1 SGHDT and CDR2 YYEEEE. In nucleotides, the CDR3 is TGTGCCAGCGGGAGGCTCGCGGTCACAGATACGCAGTATTTT. Amino acid sequence: CASGRLAVTDTQYF.

This chain connects TRBV4-3 to TRBJ2-2; D perhaps matches TRBD2 (5 bases). The CDR3 consists of 14 residues. Per the germline V gene, CDR1 is LGHNA and CDR2 is YSLEER. V was trimmed by 7 bases and J by 0 bases, leaving 9 bases between them. The CDR3: CASNAGTNTGELFF. DNA for the CDR3: TGCGCCAGCAATGCGGGTACGAACACCGGGGAGCTGTTTTTT.

Only a few counts were recorded for this clone. The rearrangement uses TRBV5-1 and TRBJ2-1; 8 nucleotides align to TRBD1. Germline CDR1 and CDR2: SGHRS and YFSETQ. The CDR3 has 16 amino acids. Losses at the gene ends were 0 bases for V and 8 bases for J; bases not matched to a gene: 10. The CDR3 protein is CASSLAFGQGVDEQFF. CDR3 DNA: TGCGCCAGCAGCTTGGCCTTTGGACAGGGAGTCGATGAGCAGTTCTTC.

CDR3 coding DNA: TGTGCCAGCAGTTATGCGAGCTCTGGAAACACCATATATTTT. It yields the protein CASSYASSGNTIYF. The chain links TRBV6-6 to TRBJ1-3; D is undetermined. V was cut by 3 bases and J by 0 bases, with 6 bases left in between. The V gene's germline CDR1 is MNHNY and CDR2 SVGAGI (reference sequence). This CDR3 spans 14 amino acids.

The genes are TRBV5-6 and TRBJ2-5, with 14 bases aligning to TRBD2. The CDR3 loop spans 15 amino acids. Per germline, CDR1 SGHDT and CDR2 YYEEEE. V shed 3 bases and J 7 bases; nucleotides not matched to a gene: 5. The CDR3 sequence: CASSWTSGGRGTQYF. CDR3 sequence (DNA): TGTGCCAGCAGCTGGACTAGCGGGGGGCGAGGGACCCAGTACTTC.

The chain links TRBV19 to TRBJ2-7; D is undetermined. The CDR3 contains 15 residues. Germline V lookup: CDR1 LNHDA, CDR2 SQIVND (reference sequence). V lost 5 bases and J lost 0, with 14 bases in between. In DNA, the CDR3 is TGTGCCAGTAGTGCTCCCCGGGCCAGCTCCTACGAGCAGTACTTC. As protein: CASSAPRASSYEQYF.